What follows describes a single T cell receptor (beta chain). In the original processing: Quantification of nucleated cells was approximated via reference gene primer amplification. Clones were read by immunoSEQ multiplex PCR, and TCRdb kept only the in-frame ones, dropping some. The V and J calls and clone size were taken over from that table, and D and trimming were inferred from the DNA. The sample yields approximately 46,000 clones, around 83% seen once. CDR1 and CDR2 (germline): SEHNR, FQNEAQ (reference sequence). This CDR3 comprises 14 residues. J was trimmed by 6 bases and V by 7 bases; bases with no gene match: 11. These data are taken from a study of blood T cell repertoires in COVID-19. Study as a whole: Samples came from the United States, Italy and Spain, spanning acute and convalescent COVID-19.

Sample: peripheral blood. The receptor was isolated from a man aged 55 to 69 with acute or convalescent COVID-19. The gene calls are TRBV7-9 and TRBJ1-2, with 7 bases matching TRBD1. In DNA, the CDR3 is TGTGCCAGCACCATAACCCGACAGGGTGATGGCTACACCTTC. Translation: CASTITRQGDGYTF.